A single sample is the source of the 29 T cell receptor beta chains below, sequenced in a study of blood T cell repertoires in COVID-19. Sequencing was performed with immunoSEQ multiplex PCR; in TCRdb, only in-frame clones are kept and a portion is missing. The sample lists around 35,000 clones, approximately 85% occurring once. The sample consisted of peripheral blood. The receptors derive from a human donor in a cohort sampled during active COVID-19.

The chain employs TRBV3-1 (or the pseudogene TRBV3-2) and TRBJ2-7; a weak D match, TRBD1 (6 bases). The CDR3 covers 15 residues. The germline V and J ends were trimmed by 6 bases and 5 bases, with 20 bases remaining between them. CDR1 is LGHDT and CDR2 is YNNKEL in the germline V gene (reference sequence). CDR3 in amino acids: CASRRKQGRPDEQYF. For the CDR3, the DNA is TGTGCCAGCAGAAGAAAACAGGGTCGACCTGACGAGCAGTACTTC.

The chain combines TRBV4-1 with TRBJ1-3; D gene uncertain. Germline V gene data show CDR1 as MGHRA and CDR2 as YSYEKL. V gave up 0 bases and J gave up 1 base, with 7 bases separating them. This CDR3 spans 15 amino acids. The CDR3 region is CASSQEAPSGNTIYF. The CDR3, as DNA: TGCGCCAGCAGCCAAGAGGCCCCTTCTGGAAACACCATATATTTT.

This clone was found a few times. The chain recombines TRBV10-2 with TRBJ2-7, with D possibly TRBD1 on 6 matching bases. Germline lookup yields CDR1 WSHSY and CDR2 SAAADI. The V and J ends lost 2 bases and 4 bases respectively, with 12 bases between them. The CDR3 extends over 14 amino acids. The CDR3 DNA follows: TGCGCCAGCAGTGAGGCTGGGGGCGGGTACGAGCAGTACTTC. It codes for CASSEAGGGYEQYF.

The chain joins TRBV18 to TRBJ1-1, with 7 bases aligning to TRBD1. Germline CDR1 is KGHSH and CDR2 is LQKENI. Losses at the gene ends were 1 base for V and 3 bases for J; bases not matched to a gene: 2. The CDR3 consists of 14 residues. The CDR3 DNA reads as TGTGCCAGCTCACCACAGGGGGCTGACACTGAAGCTTTCTTT. It translates to CASSPQGADTEAFF.

The chain employs TRBV27 and TRBJ1-2; D not certain. Trimming took off 3 bases at V and 2 bases at J, with 7 bases between the two ends. Looked up from germline, CDR1 is MNHEY and CDR2 is SMNVEV (reference sequence). This CDR3 is built from 13 residues. The CDR3 region has the DNA TGTGCCAGCAGTTTCCGCCAGAACTATGGCTACACCTTC. Translation: CASSFRQNYGYTF.

The chain couples TRBV10-3 to TRBJ1-4, with a tentative D call TRBD1 (5 bases). The CDR3 runs to 14 residues. Trimming took off 10 bases at V and 1 base at J, with 13 bases between the two ends. Germline V lookup: CDR1 ENHRY, CDR2 SYGVKD. DNA of the CDR3: TGTGCCACCTGGGGGGGTTTAACTAATGAAAAACTGTTTTTT. Amino acids: CATWGGLTNEKLFF.

V and J are TRBV28 and TRBJ1-3; D is possibly TRBD1 (6 bases). Per germline, CDR1 MDHEN and CDR2 SYDVKM. This CDR3 region has 12 residues. V was trimmed by 7 bases and J by 5 bases, leaving 9 bases between them. In nucleotides, the CDR3 is TGTGCCAGCAACCAGGGGAGAAACACCATATATTTT. Protein: CASNQGRNTIYF. The whole variable domain, filled in from reference TRBV28 and TRBJ1-3, reads DVKVTQSSRYLVKRTGEKVFLECVQDMDHENMFWYRQDPGLGLRLIYFSYDVKMKEKGDIPEGYSVSREKKERFSLILESASTNQTSMYLCASNQGRNTIYFGEGSWLTVV.

The genes are TRBV11-2 and TRBJ2-5, with 10 nucleotides matching TRBD2. Germline trimming cut 5 bases from V and 8 bases from J; bases unmatched to any gene: 11. Looked up from germline, CDR1 is SGHAT and CDR2 is FQNNGV. The CDR3 runs to 15 residues. CDR3 residues: CASSQGRLAGATQYF. DNA of the CDR3: TGTGCCAGCAGCCAGGGGCGGCTAGCGGGGGCAACCCAGTACTTC.

The rearrangement joins TRBV10-3 to TRBJ1-5, with a possible D match to TRBD1 (5 bases). In germline, CDR1 is ENHRY, CDR2 SYGVKD. The CDR3 runs 15 residues. Trimming removed 1 base from V and 1 base from J, with 8 bases in between. The DNA for the CDR3 is TGTGCCATCAGTGAGTTTCAGGGCAGCAATCAGCCCCAGCATTTT. This gives the protein CAISEFQGSNQPQHF.

This clone was observed a handful of times. This rearrangement joins TRBV13 to TRBJ1-2; 8 bases match TRBD1. The germline gives CDR1 PRHDT, CDR2 FYEKMQ (reference sequence). J lost 8 bases, V lost 1 base, and 6 bases had no gene match. The CDR3 extends over 14 amino acids. CDR3 in amino acids: CASSLVPTGEGYTF. The CDR3 DNA sequence: TGTGCCAGCAGCTTAGTCCCGACAGGGGAAGGCTACACCTTC.

V and J are TRBV7-3 and TRBJ2-2; 8 positions agree with TRBD1. Trimming removed 5 bases from V and 2 bases from J; junction bases left unmatched: 7. Germline-derived CDR1 and CDR2 are SGHTA and FQGTGA. The CDR3 length is 16 residues. The CDR3 DNA reads as TGTGCCAGCAGCCGCGAACAGGGGGGTAACACCGGGGAGCTGTTTTTT. It codes for CASSREQGGNTGELFF.

This sequence joins TRBV7-6 and TRBJ2-3; 8 nucleotides line up with TRBD2. The CDR3 runs 16 residues. The ends lost 5 bases at V and 5 bases at J; junction bases unmatched: 12. The germline CDR1 and CDR2 sequences are SGHVS and FNYEAQ. The CDR3 coding sequence is TGTGCCAGCAGCCCCGGGGGTAGCGGGAAGGGAGATACGCAGTATTTT. This translates into CASSPGGSGKGDTQYF. The full variable domain, rest sourced from reference TRBV7-6 and TRBJ2-3, is GAGVSQSPRYKVTKRGQDVALRCDPISGHVSLYWYRQALGQGPEFLTYFNYEAQQDKSGLPNDRFSAERPEGSISTLTIQRTEQRDSAMYRCASSPGGSGKGDTQYFGPGTRLTVL.

V usage is TRBV27 and J usage is TRBJ2-7; D perhaps matches TRBD2 (6 bases). The CDR3 consists of 14 residues. Germline V gene sequence: CDR1 MNHEY, CDR2 SMNVEV (reference sequence). V was trimmed by 8 bases and J by 5 bases, leaving 19 bases between them. In DNA, the CDR3 is TGTGCCAGCGGACTAAGGGGTGTAGTCGACGAGCAGTACTTC. Residues: CASGLRGVVDEQYF.

The chain couples TRBV28 to TRBJ1-1; D perhaps matches TRBD1 (6 bases). The CDR3 length is 13 residues. Germline CDR1 and CDR2: MDHEN and SYDVKM. Trimming left V 6 bases short and J 1 base short, with 9 bases between. DNA of the CDR3: TGTGCCAGCAGGCCACAGGGGAACACTGAAGCTTTCTTT. Encoded protein: CASRPQGNTEAFF.

The CDR3 loop is CASSLTLAGGYNEQFF. In DNA, the CDR3 is TGTGCCAGCAGTTTAACACTAGCGGGAGGGTACAATGAGCAGTTCTTC. V and J are TRBV28 and TRBJ2-1, with TRBD2 matching 13 bases. Germline CDR1 reads MDHEN; CDR2 reads SYDVKM. This CDR3 spans 16 amino acids. V gave up 2 bases and J gave up 4 bases; unmatched junction bases: 2.

The V call is TRBV19, the J call TRBJ2-2, with 9 bases identical to TRBD1. V was pared by 5 bases and J by 5 bases, with 9 bases of the junction left unmatched. The CDR3 is made up of 16 amino acids. Germline-derived CDR1 and CDR2 are LNHDA and SQIVND (reference sequence). CDR3: CASSVLPGQGTGELFF. The CDR3 nucleotides read TGTGCCAGTAGTGTTTTACCGGGACAGGGAACCGGGGAGCTGTTTTTT.

This chain joins TRBV5-6 and TRBJ1-2, with 7 bases matching TRBD1. CDR3 length: 14 amino acids. The germline V gene has CDR1 SGHDT and CDR2 YYEEEE. J was trimmed by 6 bases and V by 0 bases; bases with no gene match: 5. CDR3: CASSLETGIDGYTF. DNA for the CDR3: TGTGCCAGCAGCTTGGAGACAGGGATTGATGGCTACACCTTC. The full variable domain, in which reference TRBV5-6 and TRBJ1-2 provide the parts outside the CDR3, is DAGVTQSPTHLIKTRGQQVTLRCSPKSGHDTVSWYQQALGQGPQFIFQYYEEEERQRGNFPDRFSGHQFPNYSSELNVNALLLGDSALYLCASSLETGIDGYTFGSGTRLTVV.

This clone is medium-sized. The genes are TRBV5-1 and TRBJ1-6, with 12 bases fitting TRBD1. Trimming at V came to 5 bases and at J to 9 bases, leaving 3 bases not matched to a gene. Germline-derived CDR1 and CDR2 are SGHRS and YFSETQ. The CDR3 sequence is 14 residues long. In DNA, the CDR3 is TGCGCCAGCAGTCGGGACAGGGGGCGTTCACCCCTCCACTTT. Its translation is CASSRDRGRSPLHF.

The CDR3 region has the DNA TGTGCCACCAGTGATTTACAGGGGGCCCTACCCGACACTGAAGCTTTCTTT. Translating it yields CATSDLQGALPDTEAFF. This chain joins TRBV24-1 and TRBJ1-1, with 9 bases matching TRBD1. Germline V gene sequence: CDR1 KGHDR, CDR2 SFDVKD. The CDR3 totals 17 residues. With 1 base clipped from V and 3 bases from J, the junction kept 8 bases outside the gene matches.

The rearrangement joins TRBV4-1 to TRBJ1-2, with D perhaps matching TRBD1 (5 bases). The CDR3 contains 12 residues. Looked up from germline, CDR1 is MGHRA and CDR2 is YSYEKL. Trimming cost V 0 bases and J 8 bases, with 7 bases left between them. CDR3 sequence reads: CASSQDWGGYTF. For the CDR3, the DNA is TGCGCCAGCAGCCAAGACTGGGGCGGCTACACCTTC.

V gene TRBV28 combines with J gene TRBJ1-1, with D unresolved. V lost 2 bases to trimming and J lost 3 bases, with 10 bases between them. Germline values: CDR1 MDHEN, CDR2 SYDVKM. This CDR3 has 14 amino acids. The DNA of the CDR3 is TGTGCCAGCAGTTTAGTTCTAGTGGACACTGAAGCTTTCTTT. Its protein product is CASSLVLVDTEAFF. Full variable domain (missing parts from reference TRBV28 and TRBJ1-1): DVKVTQSSRYLVKRTGEKVFLECVQDMDHENMFWYRQDPGLGLRLIYFSYDVKMKEKGDIPEGYSVSREKKERFSLILESASTNQTSMYLCASSLVLVDTEAFFGQGTRLTVV.

The V gene is TRBV5-1, the J gene TRBJ2-7, with TRBD1 matching 9 bases. Germline V gene sequence: CDR1 SGHRS, CDR2 YFSETQ. J lost 5 bases, V lost 0 bases, and 6 bases had no gene match. The CDR3 runs 15 residues. CDR3 protein: CASSLEGTGLHEQYF. DNA of the CDR3: TGCGCCAGCAGCTTGGAGGGGACAGGGCTTCACGAGCAGTACTTC.

The chain joins TRBV25-1 to TRBJ2-1; possibly TRBD2 for D (5 bases). Trimming stripped 4 bases from V and 9 bases from J, with 7 bases between. This CDR3 comprises 11 residues. Germline CDR1 is MGHDK and CDR2 is SYGVNS. CDR3 nucleotides: TGTGCCAGCAGTGTGGGGAGTGAGCAGTTCTTC. Amino acids: CASSVGSEQFF.

The V call is TRBV24-1, the J call TRBJ2-1; the match to TRBD2 covers 9 bases. CDR3 length: 16 residues. Germline CDR1 and CDR2: KGHDR and SFDVKD. With 4 bases clipped from V and 3 bases from J, the junction kept 6 bases outside the gene matches. CDR3 residues: CATSDPASGNYNEQFF. In DNA form, the CDR3 reads TGTGCCACCAGTGACCCGGCTAGCGGGAACTACAATGAGCAGTTCTTC.

V gene TRBV30 combines with J gene TRBJ1-1; D perhaps matches TRBD1 (6 bases). This CDR3 is built from 14 residues. The germline V gene has CDR1 GTSNPN and CDR2 SVGIG (reference sequence). V was trimmed by 2 bases and J by 5 bases, leaving 15 bases between them. DNA for the CDR3: TGTGCCTGGAGTAGAGGGGGGGGTCAGACTGAAGCTTTCTTT. Its protein product is CAWSRGGGQTEAFF.

The gene calls are TRBV2 and TRBJ1-5; no reliable D call. Germline V gene lookup returns CDR1 SNHLY and CDR2 FYNNEI. The CDR3 runs to 11 residues. V gave up 4 bases and J gave up 9 bases, with 7 bases separating them. CDR3 protein: CASSGEGPQHF. CDR3 bases: TGTGCCAGCAGTGGGGAGGGGCCCCAGCATTTT. The whole variable domain, filled in from reference TRBV2 and TRBJ1-5, reads EPEVTQTPSHQVTQMGQEVILRCVPISNHLYFYWYRQILGQKVEFLVSFYNNEISEKSEIFDDQFSVERPDGSNFTLKIRSTKLEDSAMYFCASSGEGPQHFGDGTRLSIL.

This clone has a handful of counts. The chain uses TRBV7-9 and TRBJ1-6; a possible D gene is TRBD1 (5 bases). The CDR3 sequence is 12 residues long. CDR1 and CDR2 from the germline V gene are SEHNR and FQNEAQ (reference sequence). V lost 5 bases to trimming and J lost 13 bases, with 12 bases between them. The CDR3 is CASSLEDNPLHF. CDR3 DNA sequence: TGTGCCAGCAGCCTTGAGGACAATCCCCTCCACTTT.

The genes are TRBV6-1 and TRBJ1-2, with D perhaps TRBD1 (5 bases). The CDR3 loop spans 17 amino acids. The germline V and J ends were trimmed by 1 base and 0 bases, with 15 bases remaining between them. Germline loops: CDR1 MNHNS, CDR2 SASEGT. This chain's CDR3 is CASSEDRAPGANYGYTF. The CDR3 DNA reads TGTGCCAGCAGTGAAGATAGGGCCCCGGGGGCTAACTATGGCTACACCTTC.

This chain joins TRBV11-2 and TRBJ2-7; perhaps TRBD1 as D (6 bases). This CDR3 region has 15 residues. Trimming took 0 bases from V and 3 from J, leaving 12 bases between them. The germline gives CDR1 SGHAT, CDR2 FQNNGV. The CDR3 loop is CASSLETGTSYEQYF. The CDR3 DNA sequence: TGTGCCAGCAGCTTAGAAACCGGGACAAGCTACGAGCAGTACTTC.